This T cell receptor (beta chain) is drawn from a study of T cell responses to AZD1222 COVID-19 vaccine. Whole-study findings and limits: Samples come after the peak T cell response, not at day 14. With dominance at 160-218 and 743-854, vaccine-associated CD4 TCRs spanned spike.

The CDR3 extends over 14 amino acids. From germline, CDR1 is MGHRA and CDR2 YSYEKL. V was pared by 1 base and J by 1 base, with 6 bases between. Sequencing used immunoSEQ multiplex PCR; TCRdb keeps in-frame clones, though not all of them. Of some 120,000 clones detected, about 91% appear once; the ten largest clones hold more than 2.5%. Notes on this clone: The antigen remains undetermined.

The rearrangement links TRBV4-1 to TRBJ2-3; D is undetermined. The specimen comprised peripheral blood, sampled on day 0 of AZD1222 vaccination. The sequence came from an adult in good health. This chain's CDR3 is CASSQVLGTDTQYF. CDR3 nucleotides: TGCGCCAGCAGCCAAGTTCTAGGCACAGATACGCAGTATTTT.